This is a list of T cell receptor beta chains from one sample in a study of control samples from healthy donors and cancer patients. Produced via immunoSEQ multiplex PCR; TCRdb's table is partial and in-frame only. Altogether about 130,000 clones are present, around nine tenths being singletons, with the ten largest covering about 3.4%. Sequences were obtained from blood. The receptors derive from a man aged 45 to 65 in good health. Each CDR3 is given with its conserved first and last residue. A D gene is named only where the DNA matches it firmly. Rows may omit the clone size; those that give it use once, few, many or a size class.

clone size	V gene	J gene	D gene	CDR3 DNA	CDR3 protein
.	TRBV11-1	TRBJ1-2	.	TGTGCCAGCAGCTCCCGAGAGGTGTTATCGGATGGCTACACCTTC	CASSSREVLSDGYTF
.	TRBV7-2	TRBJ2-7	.	TGTGCCAGCAGCTTAGAAGGGGCGAGGTCCTACGAGCAGTACTTC	CASSLEGARSYEQYF
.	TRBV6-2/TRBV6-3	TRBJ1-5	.	TGTGCCAGCAGCCCAAGGTCCTCCAATCAGCCCCAGCATTTT	CASSPRSSNQPQHF
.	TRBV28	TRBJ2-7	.	TGTGCCAGCTCAGGTTACGAGCAGTACTTC	CASSGYEQYF
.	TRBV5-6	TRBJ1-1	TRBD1	TGTGCCAGCAGCTTACAGGGGGCCCGAACTGAAGCTTTCTTT	CASSLQGARTEAFF
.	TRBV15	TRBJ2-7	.	TGTGCCACCAGCAGAGAAAGGGGAGGACCACCCTACGAGCAGTACTTC	CATSRERGGPPYEQYF
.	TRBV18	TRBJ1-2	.	TGTGCCAGCTCACCCCAGGGCCCCTGGGAGGGCTACACCTTC	CASSPQGPWEGYTF
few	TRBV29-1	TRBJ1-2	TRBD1	TGCAGCGTCCCTGGACAGGGGGCTTATGGCTACACCTTC	CSVPGQGAYGYTF
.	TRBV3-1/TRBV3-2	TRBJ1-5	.	TGTGCCAGCAGCCAGGGATATAGGAATCAGCCCCAGCATTTT	CASSQGYRNQPQHF
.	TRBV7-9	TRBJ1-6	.	TGTGCCAGCAGCCAAGGGGATTCACCCCTCCACTTT	CASSQGDSPLHF
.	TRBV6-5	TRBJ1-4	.	TGTGCCAGCAGTTATGGGCAGCATAATGAAAAACTGTTTTTT	CASSYGQHNEKLFF
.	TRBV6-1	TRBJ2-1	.	TGTGCCAGCAGTGAAGTCGGGTCCCACGTGGGAGAGCAGTTCTTC	CASSEVGSHVGEQFF
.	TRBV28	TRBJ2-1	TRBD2	TGTGCCAGCAGTTTAACGGGGGGGCCGGACAATGAGCAGTTCTTC	CASSLTGGPDNEQFF
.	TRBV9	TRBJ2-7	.	TGTGCCAGCAGCGTAGACGAGCTTTTCTCCTACGAGCAGTACTTC	CASSVDELFSYEQYF
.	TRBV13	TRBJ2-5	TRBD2	TGTGCCAGCAGCTTGCACCGGGGAGGGGAGACCCAGTACTTC	CASSLHRGGETQYF
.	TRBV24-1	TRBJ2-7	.	TGTGCCACCAGTGACCCGCAGGGGCTTCCCTACGAGCAGTACTTC	CATSDPQGLPYEQYF
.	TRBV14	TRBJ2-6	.	TGTGCCAGCAGCCAATCATATTCTCCGTCTGGGGCCAACGTCCTGACTTTC	CASSQSYSPSGANVLTF
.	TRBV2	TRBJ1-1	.	TGTGCCAGCAGTGAAGGTCCAGCCATGAACACTGAAGCTTTCTTT	CASSEGPAMNTEAFF
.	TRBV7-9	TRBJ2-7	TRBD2	TGTGCCAGCACCTCTCTCGGGACTAAGTACTTC	CASTSLGTKYF
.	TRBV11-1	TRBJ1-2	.	TGTGCCAGCAGGGGGCAGGATGGCTACACCTTC	CASRGQDGYTF
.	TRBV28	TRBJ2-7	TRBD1	TGTGCCAGCTTGGACAGGGCCTTTGCCTACGAGCAGTACTTC	CASLDRAFAYEQYF
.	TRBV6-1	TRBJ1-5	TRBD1	TGTGCCAGCAGTGAAGGCACAGGGGGCCGGAGCAATCAGCCCCAGCATTTT	CASSEGTGGRSNQPQHF
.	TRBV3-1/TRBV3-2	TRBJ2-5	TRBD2	TGTGCCAGCAGCAAAGGCCTAGGACTAGCTAAGACCGGCGGGGAGACCCAGTACTTC	CASSKGLGLAKTGGETQYF
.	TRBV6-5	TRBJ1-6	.	TGTGCCAGCAGTTACTCTCCAATTGGGGGAAATTCACCCCTCCACTTT	CASSYSPIGGNSPLHF
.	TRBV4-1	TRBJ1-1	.	TGCGCCAGCAGCCAAGATCAGTACATGAACACTGAAGCTTTCTTT	CASSQDQYMNTEAFF
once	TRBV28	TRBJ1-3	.	TGTGCCAGCTTAAAGGGTTCTGGAAACACCATATATTTT	CASLKGSGNTIYF
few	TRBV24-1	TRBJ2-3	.	TGTGCCACCAGTTCAATTGCAAGCACAGATACGCAGTATTTT	CATSSIASTDTQYF
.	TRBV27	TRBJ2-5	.	TGTGCCAGTCGTGGGATCGATGGGACCCAGTACTTC	CASRGIDGTQYF